This T cell receptor (beta chain) is from a study of glioma-infiltrating T cells. Study-level findings and limits: CDR3 overlap between tissue and blood was very small. Above-expected tissue-blood divergence occurred in all gliomas, most in low-grade ones.

This clonotype occurred many times. Its antigen is not known. Using RNA template, CDR3s of TCR alpha and beta were amplified with iRepertoire arm-PCR. Tissue mRNA or PBMC total RNA, roughly 100-400 ng, went into one-step reverse transcription and amplification. TCRdb reprocessed the multiplex PCR reads with MiXCR, giving one entry per CDR3 protein. The sample yields roughly 40,000 distinct CDR3 sequences, around 24% seen once. The germline V and J ends were trimmed by 0 bases and 3 bases, with 10 bases remaining between them. From germline, CDR1 is SGHRS and CDR2 YFSETQ. The CDR3 consists of 14 residues.

The chain combines TRBV5-1 with TRBJ2-7, with D perhaps matching TRBD1 (5 bases). Sequencing input: glioma tissue, nonneoplastic brain tissue, or PBMCs (not recorded which). The TCR originated in a human donor with low-grade glioma or glioblastoma, undergoing nonglioma brain surgery, or in good health (not recorded which). The CDR3 protein is CASSLGDRNYEQYF. The CDR3 DNA reads TGCGCCAGCAGCTTGGGAGACAGAAACTACGAGCAGTACTTC.